Listed here is a single TCR beta chain. Original methodology: Scientists estimated how many nucleated cells there were by amplifying reference gene primers. Here immunoSEQ multiplex PCR was the method, and the copy in TCRdb shows in-frame clones only, minus some. V and J calls and clone size are copied from that table; D and trimming were computed from the DNA. Here the sample spans 350,000 to 450,000 clones, less than 90% being singletons. V lost 0 bases, J lost 5 bases, and 16 bases lay in between. Germline V gene data show CDR1 as MNHEY and CDR2 as SVGAGI. The CDR3 consists of 16 residues. The sample comes from a study of blood T cell repertoires in COVID-19. Participants were aged about 18 to 95 years, lived in 24 US areas, and enrolled virtually. Before being deemed recovered, Cohort 3 donors had two negative PCRs, clearance, or symptom resolution.

The V gene is TRBV6-5, the J gene TRBJ1-1, with D perhaps TRBD1 (5 bases). The receptor's source is a woman aged 45-65 years who had recovered from COVID-19. Sequenced: PBMCs or T cells enriched from blood (not recorded which). DNA of the CDR3: TGTGCCAGCAGTTACTCTCTGCTCAGGGCTGGAACTGAAGCTTTCTTT. This gives the protein CASSYSLLRAGTEAFF.